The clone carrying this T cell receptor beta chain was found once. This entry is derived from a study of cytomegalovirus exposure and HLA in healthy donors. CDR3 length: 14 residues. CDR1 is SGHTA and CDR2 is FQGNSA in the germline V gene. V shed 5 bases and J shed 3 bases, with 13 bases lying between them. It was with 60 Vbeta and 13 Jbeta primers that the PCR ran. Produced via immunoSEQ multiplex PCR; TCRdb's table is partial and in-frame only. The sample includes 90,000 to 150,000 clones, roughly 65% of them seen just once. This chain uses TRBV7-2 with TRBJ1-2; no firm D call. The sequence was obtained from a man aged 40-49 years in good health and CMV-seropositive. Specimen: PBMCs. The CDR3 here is CASSPRVADYGYTF. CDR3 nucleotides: TGTGCCAGCAGCCCTAGGGTAGCGGACTATGGCTACACCTTC.